This T cell receptor (beta chain) is from a study of Ad26.COV2.S vaccination and SARS-CoV-2 variants. V gave up 3 bases and J gave up 0 bases, with 5 bases separating them. This CDR3 is 13 amino acids long. Germline CDR1 reads ENHRY; CDR2 reads SYGVKD. The assay was immunoSEQ multiplex PCR, and TCRdb's table has in-frame clones only and misses some. The table lists roughly 320,000 clones, around four fifths of them singletons. Noted treatment: around 19 received Ad26.COV2.S at low or high dose, single or two shots; about 5 received placebo; per-sample allocation not given. After the first vaccine or placebo injection, samples were drawn on day 63. Whoever gave the sample was an adult aged 18-55 years in Boston. Its platform was an Ad26 vector, and its expressed antigen was Wuhan-strain SARS-CoV-2 spike.

This clonotype originated in a person aged 18 to 65 who received the Ad26.COV2.S COVID-19 vaccine or a placebo. The chain employs TRBV10-3 and TRBJ1-2, with unresolved D. The input for sequencing was peripheral blood, taken in a trial of Ad26.COV2.S vaccine versus placebo. CDR3 sequence (DNA): TGTGCCATCAGTGACGGGCCTAACTATGGCTACACCTTC. This codes for CAISDGPNYGYTF.